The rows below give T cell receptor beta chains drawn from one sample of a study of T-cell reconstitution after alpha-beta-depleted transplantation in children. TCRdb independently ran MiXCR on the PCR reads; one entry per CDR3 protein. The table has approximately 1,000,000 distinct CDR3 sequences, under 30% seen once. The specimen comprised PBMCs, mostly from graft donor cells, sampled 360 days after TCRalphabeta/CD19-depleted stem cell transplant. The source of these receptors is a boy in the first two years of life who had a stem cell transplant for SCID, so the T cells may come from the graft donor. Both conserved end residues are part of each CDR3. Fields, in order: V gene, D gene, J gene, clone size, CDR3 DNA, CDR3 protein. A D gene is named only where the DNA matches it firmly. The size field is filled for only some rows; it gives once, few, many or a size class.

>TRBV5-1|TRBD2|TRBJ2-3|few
TGCGCCAGCAGCTTGGGTGTCGGTTGGGACGGTACTAGCGACCGAGGGGATACGCAGTATTTT
CASSLGVGWDGTSDRGDTQYF
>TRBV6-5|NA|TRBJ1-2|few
TGTGCCAGCAGCAGTTACTATGGCTACACCTTC
CASSSYYGYTF
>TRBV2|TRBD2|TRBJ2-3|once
TGTGCCAGCAGGACGCCGAGCGGGGACTCCACAGATACGCAGTATTTT
CASRTPSGDSTDTQYF
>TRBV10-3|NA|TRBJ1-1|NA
TGTGCCATCAGTGAGCACTCGGGGCAGGGAGTCCTTGAAGCTTTCTTT
CAISEHSGQGVLEAFF
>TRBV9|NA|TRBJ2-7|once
TGTGCCAGCAGCGTAGACGAGGAAGTAAAGTACTTC
CASSVDEEVKYF
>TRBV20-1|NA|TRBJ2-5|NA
TGCAGTGCTAGCCGCGACGGGTTTCAAGAGACCCAGTACTTC
CSASRDGFQETQYF
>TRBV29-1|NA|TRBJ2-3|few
TGCAGCGTTGAAAATCAGGGGCGACTAGTTGCGCAGTATTTT
CSVENQGRLVAQYF
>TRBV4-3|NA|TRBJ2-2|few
TGCGCCAGCAGCCCGACAGACAACACCGGGGAGCTGTTTTTT
CASSPTDNTGELFF
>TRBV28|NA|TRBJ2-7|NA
TGTGCCAGCAGTTTATGGGGTCAGCTCTCCTACGAGCAGTACTTC
CASSLWGQLSYEQYF
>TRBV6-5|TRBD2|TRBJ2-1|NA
TGTGCCAGCAGTTACTCGAGGCGGGAGCATGAGCAGTTCTTC
CASSYSRREHEQFF
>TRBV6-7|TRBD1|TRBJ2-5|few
TGTGCCAGCAGTTACCAGGACAGGTCTTGTGAGACCCAGTACTTC
CASSYQDRSCETQYF
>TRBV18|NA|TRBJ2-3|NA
TGTGCCAGCTCACCAGGTGGGACGCTGGGCACAGATACGCAGTATTTT
CASSPGGTLGTDTQYF
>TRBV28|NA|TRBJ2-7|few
TGTGCCAGCAGATATAGCGCCGCCTACGAGCAGTACTTC
CASRYSAAYEQYF
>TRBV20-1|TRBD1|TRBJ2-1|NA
TGCAGTGCCTCGATCGGGACAGGGAACAATGAGCAGTTCTTC
CSASIGTGNNEQFF
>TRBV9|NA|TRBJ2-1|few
TGTGCCAGCAGCGTCCTCGCGGGGGCCGCCGTTGAGCAGTTCTTC
CASSVLAGAAVEQFF
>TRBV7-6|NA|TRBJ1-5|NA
TGTGCCAGCAGCTTAGGGGGGCTTAACAATCAGCCCCAGCATTTT
CASSLGGLNNQPQHF
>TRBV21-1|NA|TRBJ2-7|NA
TGTGCCAGCAGCAATCCCATAGATCGGATCCTTTGCGAGCAGTACTTC
CASSNPIDRILCEQYF
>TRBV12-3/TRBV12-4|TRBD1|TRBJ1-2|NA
TGTGCCAGCAGTTTTAGGCACAGGACAGGGGATGGCTACACCTTC
CASSFRHRTGDGYTF
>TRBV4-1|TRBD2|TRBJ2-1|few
TGCGCCAGCAGCCAAGATGTCGGACTAGCGGGGCGGACGACCTACAATGAGCAGTTCTTC
CASSQDVGLAGRTTYNEQFF
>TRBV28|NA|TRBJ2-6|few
TGTGCCAGCAGTTTGGGCCTGCTTGCGGGGGGGGCCAACGTCCTGACTTTC
CASSLGLLAGGANVLTF
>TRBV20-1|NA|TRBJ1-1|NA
TGCAGTGCTAGAGATCGATCGGTCGTTCCGGCTTTCTTT
CSARDRSVVPAFF
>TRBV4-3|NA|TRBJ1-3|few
TGCGCCAGCAGCCAAGATCGCAGGATTTCCTACTCTGGAAACACCATATATTTT
CASSQDRRISYSGNTIYF